This T cell receptor (beta chain) was recovered during a study of cytomegalovirus exposure and HLA in healthy donors. Findings and caveats of the study: The classifier, whose performance was assessed in both the original and validation cohorts, reportedly diagnosed cytomegalovirus status with high specificity and sensitivity. A later analysis showed that HLA-associated TCR beta chains had undergone more clonal expansion than equally common others.

Primers for the PCR totalled 60 Vbeta and 13 Jbeta. Authors' analysis steps: In a later analysis, the count reached 74 million or so unique TCR beta chains, with about 10 million shared. The protocol was immunoSEQ multiplex PCR, while the TCRdb copy is restricted to in-frame clones and leaves out a portion. The V and J calls and the clone size are those of that table, but D and trimming were determined from the DNA. This sample carries about 220,000 clones, 82% of them seen once, and the ten largest clones take approximately 6%. The CDR3 spans 14 residues. CDR1 SGDLS and CDR2 YYNGEE come from the germline V gene. V was clipped by 5 bases and J by 5 bases; unmatched bases: 8. About this clone itself: The target antigen is unknown.

V gene TRBV9 combines with J gene TRBJ2-7; 9 bases are a match to TRBD1. This clonotype was sampled from a man in his forties in good health and CMV-seropositive. The sample was PBMCs. The CDR3 spells CASSLMGQGDEQYF. CDR3 nucleotides: TGTGCCAGCAGTTTAATGGGACAGGGCGACGAGCAGTACTTC.